The text below deals with one TCR beta chain. The entry originates in a study of PD-L1 blockade in urothelial cancer. Turning to the study itself: Patients commenced intravenous atezolizumab, 1,200 mg every 3 weeks, in 2014.

The CDR3 has 17 amino acids. CDR1 and CDR2 (germline): SEHNR, FQNEAQ (reference sequence). Trimming cost V 5 bases and J 3 bases, with 20 bases left between them. Profiling relied on immunoSEQ multiplex PCR, and the TCRdb table lists in-frame clones only, not all of them. The sample lists just under 45,000 clones; 88% were seen once. The J gene is TRBJ2-1, the V gene TRBV7-9; a possible D gene is TRBD2 (5 bases). The material was PBMCs, obtained around atezolizumab (anti-PD-L1) treatment. The sequence was collected from a woman aged 60-75 years with urothelial cancer. The CDR3 region is CASSSKKLVKNYNEQFF. The CDR3 bases are TGTGCCAGCAGCAGCAAAAAACTAGTTAAGAACTACAATGAGCAGTTCTTC.